Listed here are 5 T cell receptor beta chains from one sample, sequenced in a study of T cells in Graves' hyperthyroidism and ophthalmopathy. Researchers amplified the TCR beta CDR3 regions from RNA transcripts. HTBI primers were employed in a first-round RT-PCR of the TCR CDR3. Via MiXCR, TCRdb re-called the multiplex PCR reads, giving one row per CDR3 protein. Of about 380,000 distinct CDR3 sequences in the sample, roughly 18% were seen once. Source material: blood. These receptors were obtained from a man aged 18 to 29 with Graves' ophthalmopathy.

The table lists this clonotype with a few counts. This rearrangement joins TRBV5-1 to TRBJ1-2, with D unresolved. Trimming took 0 bases from V and 8 from J, leaving 11 bases between them. In germline, CDR1 is SGHRS, CDR2 YFSETQ. The CDR3 has 13 amino acids. The CDR3 DNA reads as TGCGCCAGCAGCTTGGACGAGTACGGCGGCTACACCTTC. Translated: CASSLDEYGGYTF.

This clonotype came up many times. The chain uses TRBV7-3 and TRBJ2-7, with a weak D call TRBD1 (6 bases). Per the germline V gene, CDR1 is SGHTA and CDR2 is FQGTGA. The CDR3 covers 14 residues. The V gene lost 5 bases and the J gene lost 4 bases, with 15 bases spanning the gap. The CDR3 coding sequence is TGTGCCAGCAGCCATCCGAAGGGGGTGTACGAGCAGTACTTC. Protein product: CASSHPKGVYEQYF.

At least ten counts were recorded for this clonotype. V usage is TRBV2 and J usage is TRBJ1-4; D uncertain. CDR3 length: 13 residues. Trimming left V 6 bases short and J 7 bases short, with 12 bases between. Germline V CDR1 and CDR2: SNHLY, FYNNEI. The CDR3 coding sequence is TGTGCCAGCAGAAGCCTGCCGATTGAAAAACTGTTTTTT. It specifies CASRSLPIEKLFF. Combining the CDR3 with reference TRBV2 and TRBJ1-4 gives the whole variable domain EPEVTQTPSHQVTQMGQEVILRCVPISNHLYFYWYRQILGQKVEFLVSFYNNEISEKSEIFDDQFSVERPDGSNFTLKIRSTKLEDSAMYFCASRSLPIEKLFFGSGTQLSVL.

This clonotype came up many times. The CDR3 bases are TGTGCCAGCAGCCAATGGAGAGACAGGGACAATCAGCCCCAGCATTTT. This codes for CASSQWRDRDNQPQHF. The J gene is TRBJ1-5, the V gene TRBV3-1, with TRBD1 matching 7 bases. There are 16 residues in the CDR3. Trimming removed 2 bases from V and 3 bases from J; junction bases left unmatched: 7. Germline V gene lookup returns CDR1 LGHDT and CDR2 YNNKEL (reference sequence).

This clonotype was recorded many times. The rearrangement uses TRBV2 and TRBJ2-7; D is unresolved. V lost 6 bases to trimming and J lost 1 base, with 16 bases between them. The CDR3 contains 15 residues. Germline CDR1 is SNHLY and CDR2 is FYNNEI. In nucleotides, the CDR3 is TGTGCCAGCAGACCAACAGTCTACACTTCCTACGAGCAGTACTTC. Translation: CASRPTVYTSYEQYF.